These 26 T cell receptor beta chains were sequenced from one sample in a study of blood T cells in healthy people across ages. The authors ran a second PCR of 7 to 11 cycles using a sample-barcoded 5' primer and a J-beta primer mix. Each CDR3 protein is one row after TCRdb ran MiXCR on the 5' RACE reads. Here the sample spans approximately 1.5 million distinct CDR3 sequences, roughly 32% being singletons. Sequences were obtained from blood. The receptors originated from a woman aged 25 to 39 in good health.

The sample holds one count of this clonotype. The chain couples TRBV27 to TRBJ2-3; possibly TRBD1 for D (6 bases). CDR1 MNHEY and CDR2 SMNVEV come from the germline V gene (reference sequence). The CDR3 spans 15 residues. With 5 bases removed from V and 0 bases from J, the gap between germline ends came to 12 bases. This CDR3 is CASSARTESTDTQYF. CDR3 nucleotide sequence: TGTGCCAGCAGTGCGCGGACAGAGAGCACAGATACGCAGTATTTT.

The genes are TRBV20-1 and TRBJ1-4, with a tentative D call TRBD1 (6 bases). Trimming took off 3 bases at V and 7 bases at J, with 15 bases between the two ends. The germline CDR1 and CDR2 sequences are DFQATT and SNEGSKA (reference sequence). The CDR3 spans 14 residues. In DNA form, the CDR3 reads TGCAGTGCTAGTACAGGGAGTAGTTCTGAAAAACTGTTTTTT. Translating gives CSASTGSSSEKLFF.

Here the CDR3 reads CASSLDFFYEQYF. The CDR3 bases are TGTGCCAGCTCATTGGACTTTTTCTACGAGCAGTACTTC. The rearrangement uses TRBV11-2 and TRBJ2-7; tentatively, D is TRBD2 (5 bases). Germline V gene data show CDR1 as SGHAT and CDR2 as FQNNGV. V shed 8 bases and J shed 3 bases, with 14 bases lying between them. The CDR3 sequence is 13 residues long. The complete variable domain, with remaining parts taken from reference TRBV11-2 and TRBJ2-7, reads EAGVAQSPRYKIIEKRQSVAFWCNPISGHATLYWYQQILGQGPKLLIQFQNNGVVDDSQLPKDRFSAERLKGVDSTLKIQPAKLEDSAVYLCASSLDFFYEQYFGPGTRLTVT.

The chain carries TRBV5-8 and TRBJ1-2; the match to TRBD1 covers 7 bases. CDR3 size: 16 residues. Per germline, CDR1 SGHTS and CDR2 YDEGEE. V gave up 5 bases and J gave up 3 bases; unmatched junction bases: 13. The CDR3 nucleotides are TGTGCCAGCAGGGACAGGTGGGGACGGGTCGACTATGGCTACACCTTC. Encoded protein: CASRDRWGRVDYGYTF.

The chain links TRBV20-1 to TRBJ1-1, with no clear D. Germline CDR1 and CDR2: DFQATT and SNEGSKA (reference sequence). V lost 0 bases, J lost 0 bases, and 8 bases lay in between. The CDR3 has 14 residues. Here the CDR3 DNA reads TGCAGTGCTAGAGATAATGGCATGAACACTGAAGCTTTCTTT. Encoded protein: CSARDNGMNTEAFF.

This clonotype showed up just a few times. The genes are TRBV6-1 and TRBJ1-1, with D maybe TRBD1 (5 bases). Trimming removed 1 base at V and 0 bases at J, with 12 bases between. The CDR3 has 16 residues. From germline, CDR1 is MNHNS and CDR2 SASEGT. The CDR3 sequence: CASSEGRGRLNTEAFF. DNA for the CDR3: TGTGCCAGCAGTGAAGGGAGGGGACGGTTGAACACTGAAGCTTTCTTT.

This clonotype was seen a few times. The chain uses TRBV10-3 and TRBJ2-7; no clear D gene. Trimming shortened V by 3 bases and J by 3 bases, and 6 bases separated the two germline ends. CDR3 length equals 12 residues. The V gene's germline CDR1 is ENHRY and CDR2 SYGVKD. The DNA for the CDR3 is TGTGCCATCAGTGACAGCTTCTACGAGCAGTACTTC. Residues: CAISDSFYEQYF.

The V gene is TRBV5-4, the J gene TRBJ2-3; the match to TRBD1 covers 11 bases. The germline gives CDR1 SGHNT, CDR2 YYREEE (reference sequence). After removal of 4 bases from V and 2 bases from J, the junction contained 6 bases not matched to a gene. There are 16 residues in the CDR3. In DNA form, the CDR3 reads TGTGCCAGCAGCGATGGGACAGGGGGAATCACAGATACGCAGTATTTT. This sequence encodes CASSDGTGGITDTQYF.

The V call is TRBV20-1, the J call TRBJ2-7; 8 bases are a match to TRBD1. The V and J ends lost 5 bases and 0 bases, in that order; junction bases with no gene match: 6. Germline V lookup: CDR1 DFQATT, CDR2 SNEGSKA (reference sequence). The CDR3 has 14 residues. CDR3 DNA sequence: TGCAGTGCTTCTTGGACAGGGAACTCCTACGAGCAGTACTTC. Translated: CSASWTGNSYEQYF.

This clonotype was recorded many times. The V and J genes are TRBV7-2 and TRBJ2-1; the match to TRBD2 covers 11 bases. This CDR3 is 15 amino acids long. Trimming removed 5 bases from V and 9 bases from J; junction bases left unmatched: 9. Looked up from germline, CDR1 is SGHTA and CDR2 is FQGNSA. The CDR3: CASSPVTSGRGEQFF. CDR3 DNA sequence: TGTGCCAGCAGCCCAGTAACTAGCGGGAGAGGTGAGCAGTTCTTC.

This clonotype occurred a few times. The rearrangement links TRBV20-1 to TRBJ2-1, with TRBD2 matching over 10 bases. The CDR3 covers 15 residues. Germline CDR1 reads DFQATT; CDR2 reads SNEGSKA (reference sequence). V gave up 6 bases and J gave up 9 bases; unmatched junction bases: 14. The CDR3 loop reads CSAVTLAGFGGEQFF. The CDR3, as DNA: TGCAGTGCGGTCACACTAGCGGGGTTTGGGGGTGAGCAGTTCTTC.

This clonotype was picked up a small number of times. The CDR3 DNA sequence: TGTGCCATCAGTGAGTCTGCTAGCGGGAGGGCCAATGAGCAGTTCTTC. Translation: CAISESASGRANEQFF. V gene TRBV10-3 combines with J gene TRBJ2-1; 12 bases agree with TRBD2. The CDR3 has 16 amino acids. V was pared by 0 bases and J by 6 bases, with 3 bases of the junction left unmatched. Germline assignment: CDR1 ENHRY and CDR2 SYGVKD.

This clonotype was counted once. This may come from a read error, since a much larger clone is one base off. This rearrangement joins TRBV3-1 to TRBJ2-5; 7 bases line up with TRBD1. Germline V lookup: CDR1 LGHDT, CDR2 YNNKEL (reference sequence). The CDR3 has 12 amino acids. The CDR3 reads CVSSGDRERQYF. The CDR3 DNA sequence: TGTGTCAGCAGCGGTGACAGGGAGAGACAGTACTTC.

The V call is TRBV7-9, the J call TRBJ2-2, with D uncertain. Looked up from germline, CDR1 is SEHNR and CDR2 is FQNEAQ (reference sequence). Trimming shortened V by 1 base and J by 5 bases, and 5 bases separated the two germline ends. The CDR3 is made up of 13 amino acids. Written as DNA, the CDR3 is TGTGCCAGCAGCTTAGAATCGACCGGGGAGCTGTTTTTT. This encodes CASSLESTGELFF.

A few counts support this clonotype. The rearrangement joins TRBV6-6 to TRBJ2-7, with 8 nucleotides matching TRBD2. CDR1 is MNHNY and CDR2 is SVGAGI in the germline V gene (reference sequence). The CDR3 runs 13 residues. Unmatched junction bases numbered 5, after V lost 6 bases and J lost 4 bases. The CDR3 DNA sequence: TGTGCCAGCAGAAAGCGGGAGAATTACGAGCAGTACTTC. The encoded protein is CASRKRENYEQYF.

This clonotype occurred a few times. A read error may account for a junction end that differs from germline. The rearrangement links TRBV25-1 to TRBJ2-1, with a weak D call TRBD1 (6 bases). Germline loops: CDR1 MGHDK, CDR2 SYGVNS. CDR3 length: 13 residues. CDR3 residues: CASSESGDNEQFF. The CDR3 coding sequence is TGTGCCAGCAGTGAATCAGGGGACAACGAGCAGTTCTTC.

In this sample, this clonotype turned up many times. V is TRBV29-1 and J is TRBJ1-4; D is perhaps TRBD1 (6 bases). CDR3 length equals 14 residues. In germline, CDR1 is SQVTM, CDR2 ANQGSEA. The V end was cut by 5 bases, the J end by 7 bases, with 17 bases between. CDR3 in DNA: TGCAGCGTTAGTGTAAGGGGGACGGTTGAAAAACTGTTTTTT. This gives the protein CSVSVRGTVEKLFF.

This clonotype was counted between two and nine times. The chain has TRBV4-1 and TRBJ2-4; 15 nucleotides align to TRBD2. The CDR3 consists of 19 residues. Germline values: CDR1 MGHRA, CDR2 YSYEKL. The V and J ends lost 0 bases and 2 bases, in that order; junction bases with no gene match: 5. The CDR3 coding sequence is TGCGCCAGCAGCCAAGAAGGACTAGCGGGAGGGTGGTCCAAAAACATTCAGTACTTC. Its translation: CASSQEGLAGGWSKNIQYF.

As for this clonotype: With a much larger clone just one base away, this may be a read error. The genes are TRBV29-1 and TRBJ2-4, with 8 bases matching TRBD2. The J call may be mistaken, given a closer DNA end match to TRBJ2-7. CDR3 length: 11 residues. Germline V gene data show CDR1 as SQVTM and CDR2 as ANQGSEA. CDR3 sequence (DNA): TGCGGCGTTGGGACTAGATACGAGCAGTACTTC. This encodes CGVGTRYEQYF.

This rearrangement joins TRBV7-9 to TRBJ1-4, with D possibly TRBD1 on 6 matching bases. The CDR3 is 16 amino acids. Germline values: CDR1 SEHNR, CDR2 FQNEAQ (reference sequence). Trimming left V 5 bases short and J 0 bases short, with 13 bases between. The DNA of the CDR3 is TGTGCCAGCAGCCCAGTGGGGGGCCCAACTAATGAAAAACTGTTTTTT. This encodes CASSPVGGPTNEKLFF.

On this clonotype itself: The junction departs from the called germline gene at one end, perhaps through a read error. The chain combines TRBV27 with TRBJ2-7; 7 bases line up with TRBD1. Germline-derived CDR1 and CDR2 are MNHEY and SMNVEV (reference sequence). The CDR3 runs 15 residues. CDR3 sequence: CACRPGQPSTYEQYF. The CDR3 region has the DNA TGTGCCTGCAGACCGGGACAGCCCTCTACCTACGAGCAGTACTTC.

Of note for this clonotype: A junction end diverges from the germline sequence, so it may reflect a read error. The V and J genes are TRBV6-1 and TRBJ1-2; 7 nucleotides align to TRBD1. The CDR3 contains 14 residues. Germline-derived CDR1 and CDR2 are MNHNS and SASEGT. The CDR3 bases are TGTGCCAGCAGTGGCGACAGGGTTAAATATGGCAACACCTTC. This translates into CASSGDRVKYGNTF.

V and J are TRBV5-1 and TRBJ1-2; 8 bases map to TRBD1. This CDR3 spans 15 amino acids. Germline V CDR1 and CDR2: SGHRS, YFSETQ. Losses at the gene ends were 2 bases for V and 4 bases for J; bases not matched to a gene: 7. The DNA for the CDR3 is TGCGCCAGCAGCTTAGGACAGGGCACCGGCTATGGCTACACCTTC. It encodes CASSLGQGTGYGYTF.

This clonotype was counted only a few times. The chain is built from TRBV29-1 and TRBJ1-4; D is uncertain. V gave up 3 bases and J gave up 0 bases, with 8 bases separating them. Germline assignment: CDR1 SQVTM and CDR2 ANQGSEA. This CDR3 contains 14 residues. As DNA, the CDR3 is TGCAGCGTTGAGGGAACTGCAACTAATGAAAAACTGTTTTTT. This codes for CSVEGTATNEKLFF. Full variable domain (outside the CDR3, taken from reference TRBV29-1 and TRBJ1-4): SAVISQKPSRDICQRGTSLTIQCQVDSQVTMMFWYRQQPGQSLTLIATANQGSEATYESGFVIDKFPISRPNLTFSTLTVSNMSPEDSSIYLCSVEGTATNEKLFFGSGTQLSVL.

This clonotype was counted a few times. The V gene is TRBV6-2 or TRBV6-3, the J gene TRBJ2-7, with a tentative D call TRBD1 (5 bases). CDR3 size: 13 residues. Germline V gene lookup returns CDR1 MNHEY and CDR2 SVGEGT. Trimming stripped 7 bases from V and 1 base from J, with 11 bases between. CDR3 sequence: CASTWGGSYEQYF. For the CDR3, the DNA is TGTGCCAGCACCTGGGGCGGATCCTACGAGCAGTACTTC.

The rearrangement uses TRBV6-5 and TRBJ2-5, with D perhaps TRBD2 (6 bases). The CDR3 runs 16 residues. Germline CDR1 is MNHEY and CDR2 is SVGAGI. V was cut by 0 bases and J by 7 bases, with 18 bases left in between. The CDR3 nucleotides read TGTGCCAGCAGTTACTCCCGAGCTCAGGCCGGGGGGACCCAGTACTTC. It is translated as CASSYSRAQAGGTQYF.